Given below is one T cell receptor beta chain in context. This clonotype has more than one count but fewer than ten. The antigen it recognizes is unknown. Within one base of it there is no much larger clone, and no base qualities were kept. This entry comes from a study of blood T cells in healthy people across ages (dated by TCRdb to the mid-2010s). In the study overall: In model experiments, template switching captured about one uniquely barcoded TCR beta cDNA molecule for every two T cells. Age-related changes in TCR beta repertoire diversity were measured in the study by deep sequencing normalized with unique cDNA molecular identifiers. Donors were grouped into four age groups: young (average 16 years), middle-aged (39), aged (about 59) and long-lived (about 82). Donors of different ages were randomly distributed across sequencing lanes to avoid experimental bias. For two donors (one aged 18 to 30 and one aged 80 or older), the study analyzed two additional independent replicas of 1 million unique cDNA reads from the same blood draw.

General study outcomes and caveats: As age increased, observed TCR beta diversity per million T cells dropped in a roughly linear way, and a significant reduction was already evident by age about 36. Since profiling was done on bulk unsorted PBMCs, naive and antigen-experienced compartments could not be conclusively compared. Estimates of total diversity based on one million sequenced T cells were considered lower bounds and underestimates. Observed TCR beta diversity correlated strongly with the percentage of naive T cells measured by flow cytometry. Because donor CMV infection status was unknown, age-related changes in expanded clonotypes were potentially confounded. Compared with the aged group, the long-lived group had more naive CD4+ T cells, fewer expanded clones and increased TCR diversity, suggesting age selection.

The donors were a few dozen Caucasian individuals from Russia, aged 6 to 90 years, who were systemically healthy. Ten milliliters of peripheral blood were collected from each donor into EDTA-treated Vacutainer tubes. Ficoll-Paque density-gradient centrifugation was used to isolate PBMCs, with at least 6.5 million per sample. Total RNA, at least 5.5 micrograms per sample, was extracted from PBMCs with Trizol reagent. The percentages of naive CD45RAhigh/CD27high T cells were determined by flow cytometry on a PBMC aliquot from every donor. Spanning cysteine to phenylalanine, the CDR3 consists of 15 amino acids. The kept DNA is CDR3 alone, 45 bases in frame from the first base. Relative to germline, V is 0 bases shorter and J is 1 base shorter, with 10 bases between their ends. CDR1 SGHDT and CDR2 YYEEEE were looked up in the germline V gene. The receptor library was made with 5' RACE. The instrument was an Illumina HiSeq 2500. A second roughly 6 to 12 cycle PCR used a sample-barcoded 5' primer and a J-beta primer mix. Each TCR beta cDNA molecule received a unique molecular identifier from a template-switch 5' adaptor carrying 12 random nucleotides. Each sample yielded at least 3 million CDR3-containing paired-end reads. The Mint cDNA synthesis kit, primed by a TRBC-specific oligonucleotide, was used to synthesize first-strand cDNA from all RNA. Following uracil-DNA glycosylase treatment, all cDNA underwent a first 18-cycle PCR with the universal primers M1SS and BC2_uni_R. The authors' analysis ran thus. Each sample was normalized by randomly selecting 1 million high-quality reads, each carrying a distinct molecular identifier. Reads with shared molecular identifiers were discarded instead of being binned into consensus sequences. MiTCR, set to a Q25 quality threshold and the strictest error-elimination algorithm, was used for CDR3 identification, clonotype clustering and error correction. A nonparametric unseen species model using Euler transformation provided a lower-bound estimate of total TCR beta diversity. TCRdb applied fastp at Q25 and MiXCR to the public reads, then kept only in-frame beta chains. Rows with one shared CDR3 protein collapse into an entry with the most common genes and DNA. What appears here as the V and J calls and clone size reflects TCRdb's work, not the paper's. Counted in this sample were a few hundred thousand distinct CDR3 sequences; 27% of them appeared once. The biggest ten clones account for less than 20% of the sample.

The rearranged chain carries TRBV5-6 and TRBJ2-5; the D call is possibly TRBD1 or TRBD2, each sharing 5 bases. The source of this sequence is a woman in her 70s in good health. The source material was blood. The CDR3 reads as follows: CASSLVRGTQETQYF. The DNA reads TGTGCCAGCAGCTTGGTACGGGGCACCCAAGAGACCCAGTACTTC.